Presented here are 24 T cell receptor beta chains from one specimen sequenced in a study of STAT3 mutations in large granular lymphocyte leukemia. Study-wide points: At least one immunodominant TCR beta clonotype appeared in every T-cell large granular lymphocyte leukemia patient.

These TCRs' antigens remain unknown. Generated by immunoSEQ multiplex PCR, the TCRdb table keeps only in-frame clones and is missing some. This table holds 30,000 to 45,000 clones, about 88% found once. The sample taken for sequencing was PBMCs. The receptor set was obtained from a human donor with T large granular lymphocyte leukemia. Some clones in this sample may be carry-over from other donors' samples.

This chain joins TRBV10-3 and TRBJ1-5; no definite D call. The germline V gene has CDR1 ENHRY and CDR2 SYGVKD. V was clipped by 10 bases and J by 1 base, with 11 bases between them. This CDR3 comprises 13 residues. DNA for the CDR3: TGTGCCACCTCGGAGCAGAGCAATCAGCCCCAGCATTTT. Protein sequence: CATSEQSNQPQHF.

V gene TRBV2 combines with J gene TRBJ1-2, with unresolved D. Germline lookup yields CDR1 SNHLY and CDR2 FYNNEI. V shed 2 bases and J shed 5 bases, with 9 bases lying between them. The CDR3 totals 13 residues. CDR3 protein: CASSENRPYGYTF. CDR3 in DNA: TGTGCCAGCAGTGAAAACCGACCTTATGGCTACACCTTC. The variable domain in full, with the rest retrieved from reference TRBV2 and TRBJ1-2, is EPEVTQTPSHQVTQMGQEVILRCVPISNHLYFYWYRQILGQKVEFLVSFYNNEISEKSEIFDDQFSVERPDGSNFTLKIRSTKLEDSAMYFCASSENRPYGYTFGSGTRLTVV.

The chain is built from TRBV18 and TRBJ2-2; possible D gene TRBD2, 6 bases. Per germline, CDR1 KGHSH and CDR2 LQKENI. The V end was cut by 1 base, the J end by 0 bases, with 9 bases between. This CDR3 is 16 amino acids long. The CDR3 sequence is CASSPQTGANTGELFF. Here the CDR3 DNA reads TGTGCCAGCTCACCACAGACGGGAGCGAACACCGGGGAGCTGTTTTTT.

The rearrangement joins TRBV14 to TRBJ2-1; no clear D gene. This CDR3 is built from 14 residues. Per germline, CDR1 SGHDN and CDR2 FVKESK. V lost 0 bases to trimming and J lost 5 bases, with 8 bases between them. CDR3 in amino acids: CASSQDLLNNEQFF. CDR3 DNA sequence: TGTGCCAGCAGCCAAGATTTACTCAACAATGAGCAGTTCTTC.

Here the CDR3 DNA reads TGTGCCAGCAGTGGGGACAGAGGCTACGAGCAGTACTTC. It codes for CASSGDRGYEQYF. V and J are TRBV6-5 and TRBJ2-7, with TRBD1 matching 7 bases. The junction had 4 bases not matched to a gene; V was cut back by 5 bases and J by 3 bases. CDR1 MNHEY and CDR2 SVGAGI come from the germline V gene. The CDR3 contains 13 residues.

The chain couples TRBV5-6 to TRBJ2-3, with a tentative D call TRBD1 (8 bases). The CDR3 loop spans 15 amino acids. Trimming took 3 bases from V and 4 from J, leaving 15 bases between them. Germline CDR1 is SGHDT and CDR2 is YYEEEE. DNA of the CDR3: TGTGCCAGCAGCTGGAGGACAGGGAGGGCAGATACGCAGTATTTT. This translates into CASSWRTGRADTQYF.

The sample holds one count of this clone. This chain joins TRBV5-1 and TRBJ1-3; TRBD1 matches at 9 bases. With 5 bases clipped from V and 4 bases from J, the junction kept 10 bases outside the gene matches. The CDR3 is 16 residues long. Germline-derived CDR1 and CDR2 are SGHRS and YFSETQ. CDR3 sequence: CASSPTGGLEGNTIYF. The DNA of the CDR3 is TGCGCCAGCAGTCCTACAGGGGGCTTAGAAGGAAACACCATATATTTT.

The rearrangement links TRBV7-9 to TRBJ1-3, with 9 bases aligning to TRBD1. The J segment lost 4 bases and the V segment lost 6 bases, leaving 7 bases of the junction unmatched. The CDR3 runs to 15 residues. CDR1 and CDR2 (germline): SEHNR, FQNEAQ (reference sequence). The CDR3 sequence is CASSFGDRVGNTIYF. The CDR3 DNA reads TGTGCCAGCAGTTTTGGGGACAGGGTGGGAAACACCATATATTTT. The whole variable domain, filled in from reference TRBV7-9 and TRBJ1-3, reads DTGVSQNPRHKITKRGQNVTFRCDPISEHNRLYWYRQTLGQGPEFLTYFQNEAQLEKSRLLSDRFSAERPKGSFSTLEIQRTEQGDSAMYLCASSFGDRVGNTIYFGEGSWLTVV.

The CDR3 DNA reads as TGCGCCAGCAGCTTGGGACTAGCCCAATTCACCGGGGAGCTGTTTTTT. Translating it yields CASSLGLAQFTGELFF. The chain carries TRBV5-1 and TRBJ2-2; TRBD2 aligns across 7 bases. V lost 0 bases and J lost 4; bases outside the gene matches: 6. The CDR3 is made up of 16 amino acids. The germline CDR1 and CDR2 sequences are SGHRS and YFSETQ.

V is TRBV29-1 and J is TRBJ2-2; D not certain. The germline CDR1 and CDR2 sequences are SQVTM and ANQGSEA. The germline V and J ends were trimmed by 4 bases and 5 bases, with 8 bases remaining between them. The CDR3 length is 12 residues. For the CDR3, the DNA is TGCAGCGTTGTAAGGCGAACCGGGGAGCTGTTTTTT. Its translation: CSVVRRTGELFF.

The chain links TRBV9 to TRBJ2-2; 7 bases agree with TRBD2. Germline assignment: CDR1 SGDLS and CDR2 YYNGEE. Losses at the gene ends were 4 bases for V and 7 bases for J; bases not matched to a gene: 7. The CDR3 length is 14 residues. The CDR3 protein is CASSSREGNGELFF. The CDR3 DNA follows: TGTGCCAGCAGCTCCAGGGAGGGCAACGGGGAGCTGTTTTTT.

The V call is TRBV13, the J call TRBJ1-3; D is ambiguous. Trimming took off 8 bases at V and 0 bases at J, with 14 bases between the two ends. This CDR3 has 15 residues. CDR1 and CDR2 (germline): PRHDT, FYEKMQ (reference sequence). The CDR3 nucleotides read TGTGCCAGCGCTATACATATAAACTCTGGAAACACCATATATTTT. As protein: CASAIHINSGNTIYF.

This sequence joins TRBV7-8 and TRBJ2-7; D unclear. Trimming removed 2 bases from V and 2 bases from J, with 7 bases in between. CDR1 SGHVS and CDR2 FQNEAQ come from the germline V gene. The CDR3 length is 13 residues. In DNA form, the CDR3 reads TGTGCCAGCAGCTTACGCACGACCTACGAGCAGTACTTC. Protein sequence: CASSLRTTYEQYF.

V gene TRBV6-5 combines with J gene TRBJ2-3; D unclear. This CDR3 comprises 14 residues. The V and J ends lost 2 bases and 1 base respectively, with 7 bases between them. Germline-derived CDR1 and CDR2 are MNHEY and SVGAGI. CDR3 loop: CASSYDPGTDTQYF. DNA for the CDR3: TGTGCCAGCAGTTACGATCCGGGCACAGATACGCAGTATTTT.

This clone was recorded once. The CDR3 bases are TGTGCCAGTCAGAGGGCTGAAGCCGGGGAGCTGTTTTTT. Its protein product is CASQRAEAGELFF. The chain combines TRBV6-1 with TRBJ2-2; TRBD2 might be the D (5 bases). CDR1 and CDR2 from the germline V gene are MNHNS and SASEGT. The CDR3 runs to 13 residues. V was pared by 9 bases and J by 6 bases, with 14 bases between.

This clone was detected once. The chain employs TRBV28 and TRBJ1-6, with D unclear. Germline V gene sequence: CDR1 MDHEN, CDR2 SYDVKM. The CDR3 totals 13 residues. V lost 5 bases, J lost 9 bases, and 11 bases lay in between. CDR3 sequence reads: CASSPILRSPLHF. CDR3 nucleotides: TGTGCCAGCAGTCCGATACTCCGTTCACCCCTCCACTTT.

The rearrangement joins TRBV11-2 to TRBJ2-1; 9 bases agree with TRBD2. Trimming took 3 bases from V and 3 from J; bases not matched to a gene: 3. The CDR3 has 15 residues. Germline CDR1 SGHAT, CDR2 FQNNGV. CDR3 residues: CASSFEAGGYNEQFF. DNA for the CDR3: TGTGCCAGCAGCTTCGAAGCGGGAGGCTACAATGAGCAGTTCTTC. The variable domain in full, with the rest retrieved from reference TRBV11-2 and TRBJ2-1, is EAGVAQSPRYKIIEKRQSVAFWCNPISGHATLYWYQQILGQGPKLLIQFQNNGVVDDSQLPKDRFSAERLKGVDSTLKIQPAKLEDSAVYLCASSFEAGGYNEQFFGPGTRLTVL.

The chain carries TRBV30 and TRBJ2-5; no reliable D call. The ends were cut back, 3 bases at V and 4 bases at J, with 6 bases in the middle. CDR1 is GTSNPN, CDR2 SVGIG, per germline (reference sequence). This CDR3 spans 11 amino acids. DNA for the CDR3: TGTGCCTGGAGAAGAGGAGAGACCCAGTACTTC. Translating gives CAWRRGETQYF.

CDR3 amino acids: CASSFTGGDGYTF. CDR3 nucleotide sequence: TGTGCCAGCAGCTTTACAGGCGGGGATGGCTACACCTTC. This rearrangement joins TRBV7-2 to TRBJ1-2, with a tentative D call TRBD1 (5 bases). The ends were cut back, 3 bases at V and 6 bases at J, with 11 bases in the middle. CDR3 length: 13 amino acids. Germline V gene sequence: CDR1 SGHTA, CDR2 FQGNSA.

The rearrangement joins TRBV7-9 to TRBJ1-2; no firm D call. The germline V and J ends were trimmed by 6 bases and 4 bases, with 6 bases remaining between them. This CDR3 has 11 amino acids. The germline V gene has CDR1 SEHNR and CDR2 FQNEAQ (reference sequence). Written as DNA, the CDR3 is TGTGCCAGCAGTCATCCCTATGGCTACACCTTC. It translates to CASSHPYGYTF.

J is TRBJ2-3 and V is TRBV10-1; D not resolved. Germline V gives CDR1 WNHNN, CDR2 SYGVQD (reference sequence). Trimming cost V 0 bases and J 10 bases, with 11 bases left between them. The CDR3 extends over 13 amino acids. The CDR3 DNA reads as TGCGCCAGCAGTGAGTCGGCGGTATTATCGCAGTATTTT. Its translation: CASSESAVLSQYF.

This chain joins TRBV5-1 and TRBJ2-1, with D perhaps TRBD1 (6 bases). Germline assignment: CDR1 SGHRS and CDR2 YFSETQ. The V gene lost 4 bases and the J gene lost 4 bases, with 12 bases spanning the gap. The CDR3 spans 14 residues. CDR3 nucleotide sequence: TGCGCCAGCAGCCCTGACAGGACTTACAATGAGCAGTTCTTC. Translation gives CASSPDRTYNEQFF. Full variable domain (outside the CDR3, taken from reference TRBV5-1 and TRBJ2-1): KAGVTQTPRYLIKTRGQQVTLSCSPISGHRSVSWYQQTPGQGLQFLFEYFSETQRNKGNFPGRFSGRQFSNSRSEMNVSTLELGDSALYLCASSPDRTYNEQFFGPGTRLTVL.

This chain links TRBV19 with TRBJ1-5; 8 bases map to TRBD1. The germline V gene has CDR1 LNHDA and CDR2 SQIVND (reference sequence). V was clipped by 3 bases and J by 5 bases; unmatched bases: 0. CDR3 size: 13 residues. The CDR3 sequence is CASSMDRDQPQHF. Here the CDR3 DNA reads TGTGCCAGTAGTATGGACAGGGATCAGCCCCAGCATTTT.

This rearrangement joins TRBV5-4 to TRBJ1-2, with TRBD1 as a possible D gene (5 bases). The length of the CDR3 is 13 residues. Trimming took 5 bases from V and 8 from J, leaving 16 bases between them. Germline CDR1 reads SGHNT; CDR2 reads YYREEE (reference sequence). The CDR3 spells CASRDPGIYGYTF. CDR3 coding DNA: TGTGCCAGCAGGGACCCAGGGATTTACGGCTACACCTTC.